This TCR beta chain was documented in a study of T cell responses to AZD1222 COVID-19 vaccine. Findings and caveats of the study: There were vaccine-associated CD4 TCRs across spike, dominant at 160-218 and 743-854. Donors, mostly white British, included more females; clonal diversity was possibly underestimated.

In regard to this clone: Its antigen is unknown.

Some clones are missing from TCRdb's copy, which holds only in-frame ones; the method was immunoSEQ multiplex PCR. The data show over 100,000 clones, 88% seen once. The CDR3 length is 14 residues. V trimming: 6 bases; J trimming: 0 bases; junction bases outside the gene matches: 4. Germline-derived CDR1 and CDR2 are SQVTM and ANQGSEA. This specimen was peripheral blood, taken on day 0 of AZD1222 vaccination. The rearrangement uses TRBV29-1 and TRBJ2-1; 8 bases are a match to TRBD1. This TCR came from an adult in good health. The CDR3: CSVATGGSYNEQFF. DNA of the CDR3: TGCAGCGTGGCTACAGGGGGCTCCTACAATGAGCAGTTCTTC.